The rows below give T cell receptor beta chains drawn from one sample of a study of cytomegalovirus exposure and HLA in healthy donors. Measured with immunoSEQ multiplex PCR; TCRdb has only the in-frame clones, and not every one. The sample lists more than 150,000 clones, more than 80% occurring once. Sequenced sample: PBMCs. The receptor set was obtained from a boy younger than 18 in good health and CMV-seronegative. Both conserved end residues are part of each CDR3. D genes are given only for firm matches. Expanded clones get a size class; other rows say once, few or many, or leave the size out.

j_call	d_call	v_call	clone_size	cdr3_aa	cdr3_nt
TRBJ2-7	TRBD2	TRBV30	.	CAWSLRERGSSYEQYF	TGTGCCTGGAGTCTAAGGGAGCGGGGGAGCTCCTACGAGCAGTACTTC
TRBJ1-5	.	TRBV27	once	CASSLSGSSNQPQHF	TGTGCCAGCAGTTTATCGGGCAGTAGCAATCAGCCCCAGCATTTT
TRBJ2-7	TRBD2	TRBV4-3	few	CASSQDLAGVVYEQYF	TGCGCCAGCAGCCAAGACCTAGCGGGAGTCGTCTACGAGCAGTACTTC
TRBJ2-6	.	TRBV19	.	CASSTTGTPSGANVLTF	TGTGCCAGTAGCACAACCGGGACACCCTCTGGGGCCAACGTCCTGACTTTC
TRBJ2-1	TRBD1	TRBV30	few	CAWRTGYTEQFF	TGTGCCTGGAGGACAGGGTATACTGAGCAGTTCTTC
TRBJ2-2	.	TRBV15	.	CATSRDGLGGPGELFF	TGTGCCACCAGCAGAGATGGGTTGGGGGGGCCCGGGGAGCTGTTTTTT
TRBJ2-7	TRBD2	TRBV5-1	.	CASSLGGGYEQYF	TGCGCCAGCAGCTTGGGGGGGGGCTACGAGCAGTACTTC
TRBJ1-1	TRBD1	TRBV4-1	few	CASSQLRTGKITEAFF	TGCGCCAGCAGCCAATTACGGACAGGGAAGATAACTGAAGCTTTCTTT
TRBJ1-2	.	TRBV5-4	once	CASSVPTRADYGYTF	TGTGCCAGCAGCGTGCCTACAAGGGCGGACTATGGCTATACCTTC
TRBJ1-1	TRBD1	TRBV27	.	CASSLRGQGVTEAFF	TGTGCCAGCAGTTTAAGGGGACAGGGCGTCACTGAAGCTTTCTTT
TRBJ1-1	.	TRBV21-1	.	CASSKAPGGLYTEAFF	TGTGCCAGCAGCAAAGCGCCAGGGGGCTTGTACACTGAAGCTTTCTTT
TRBJ2-7	TRBD1	TRBV5-1	.	CASSLGTGDSYEQYF	TGCGCCAGCAGCTTAGGGACAGGGGATTCCTACGAGCAGTACTTC
TRBJ2-2	TRBD2	TRBV13	.	CASSLAPGGAPSTGELFF	TGTGCCAGCAGCTTAGCCCCGGGGGGAGCCCCGTCCACCGGGGAGCTGTTTTTT
TRBJ2-5	TRBD2	TRBV7-8	.	CASRRLAEQETQYF	TGTGCCAGCAGGAGACTAGCGGAACAAGAGACCCAGTACTTC
TRBJ2-1	TRBD2	TRBV5-1	.	CASSPRTSGRSSYNEQFF	TGCGCCAGCAGCCCACGGACTAGCGGGAGGAGCTCCTACAATGAGCAGTTCTTC
TRBJ2-3	TRBD2	TRBV5-5	.	CASSLNSGGVTDTQYF	TGTGCCAGCAGCCTTAATAGCGGGGGCGTGACAGATACGCAGTATTTT
TRBJ2-5	.	TRBV6-5	.	CASSYGGRGETQYF	TGTGCCAGCAGTTACGGGGGGAGGGGGGAGACCCAGTACTTC
TRBJ1-1	.	TRBV18	few	CASSRRDMNTEAFF	TGTGCCAGCTCGCGCAGGGACATGAACACTGAAGCTTTCTTT
TRBJ1-3	.	TRBV19	once	CASTSGGVGNTIYF	TGTGCCAGTACCTCGGGGGGGGTTGGAAACACCATATATTTT
TRBJ1-1	.	TRBV2	.	CASSLSAGSGAFF	TGTGCCAGCAGCCTCTCTGCAGGGTCTGGAGCTTTCTTT
TRBJ2-2	.	TRBV13	.	CASSLNRVITNTGELFF	TGTGCCAGCAGCTTAAACAGGGTAATAACAAACACCGGGGAGCTGTTTTTT
TRBJ1-2	TRBD1	TRBV4-1	.	CASSQPGQLRGYTF	TGCGCCAGCAGCCAACCGGGACAGCTAAGAGGCTACACCTTC
TRBJ2-2	TRBD1	TRBV9	few	CASSETGARAGELFF	TGTGCCAGCAGCGAGACAGGGGCGCGAGCCGGGGAGCTGTTTTTT
TRBJ1-4	.	TRBV6-1	few	CASGVTANNEKLFF	TGTGCCAGTGGAGTGACAGCGAATAATGAAAAACTGTTTTTT
TRBJ2-3	.	TRBV19	.	CASSRSEILTDTQYF	TGTGCCAGTAGCCGGTCGGAGATCCTCACAGATACGCAGTATTTT
TRBJ1-2	.	TRBV30	.	CAWSRGGPIYGYTF	TGTGCCTGGAGTCGTGGAGGTCCGATCTATGGCTACACCTTC
TRBJ1-1	.	TRBV6-5	.	CASSRGQNTEAFF	TGTGCCAGCAGTAGGGGACAGAACACTGAAGCTTTCTTT
TRBJ2-7	TRBD1	TRBV4-1	.	CASSPGQGYYEQYF	TGCGCCAGCAGCCCGGGACAGGGGTACTACGAGCAGTACTTC
TRBJ2-7	TRBD1	TRBV25-1	.	CASKTGSYEQYF	TGTGCCAGCAAGACAGGGTCCTACGAGCAGTACTTC
TRBJ1-4	.	TRBV4-2	few	CASSQGQTNEKLFF	TGTGCCAGCAGCCAAGGACAAACTAATGAAAAACTGTTTTTT
TRBJ1-2	.	TRBV19	.	CASSIAGKSYTF	TGTGCCAGTAGTATCGCGGGGAAGAGCTACACCTTC
TRBJ1-1	.	TRBV4-3	.	CASSQDGRWATEAFF	TGCGCCAGCAGCCAAGATGGGCGTTGGGCCACTGAAGCTTTCTTT
TRBJ2-2	.	TRBV10-3	.	CAITKETGSSHTQNTGELFF	TGTGCCATCACCAAAGAGACAGGCTCATCACACACCCAAAACACCGGGGAGCTGTTTTTT
TRBJ1-1	.	TRBV6-1	few	CASSESETAEAFF	TGTGCCAGCAGTGAATCCGAGACAGCCGAAGCTTTCTTT
TRBJ2-2	.	TRBV6-4	few	CASSATEVNTGELFF	TGTGCCAGCAGTGCAACAGAAGTTAACACCGGGGAGCTGTTTTTT
TRBJ1-4	.	TRBV12-5	.	CASGPDTGGADEKLFF	TGTGCTAGTGGCCCCGATACTGGGGGCGCGGATGAAAAACTGTTTTTT
TRBJ1-1	.	TRBV7-9	.	CSSSPSGQVNTEAFF	TGTTCCAGCAGCCCTAGCGGTCAGGTGAACACTGAAGCTTTCTTT
TRBJ2-7	.	TRBV10-3	.	CAISESGDRGEQYF	TGTGCCATCAGTGAAAGTGGGGATCGGGGCGAGCAGTACTTC
TRBJ2-3	TRBD2	TRBV10-3	.	CAITLTNSSGRAPPDTQYF	TGTGCCATCACTCTTACAAACTCTAGCGGGAGGGCCCCCCCAGATACGCAGTATTTT